This passage covers 16 T cell receptor beta chains from one sample sequenced in a study of T-cell memory formation after mild COVID-19. TCRdb itself ran the 5' RACE reads through MiXCR, one entry per CDR3 protein. The sample has about 560,000 distinct CDR3 sequences; roughly 17% are singletons. The material sequenced was PBMCs or a T cell subset sorted from them (not recorded which). Every receptor here comes from an adult woman who had mild COVID-19 (a few samples of this study predate the infection). Cell type and time point are not known.

The genes are TRBV7-3 and TRBJ2-3, with D maybe TRBD2 (6 bases). The V gene's germline CDR1 is SGHTA and CDR2 FQGTGA. The CDR3 extends over 13 amino acids. The V end was cut by 5 bases, the J end by 8 bases, with 14 bases between. The CDR3 sequence: CASSPAAGPTQYF. The CDR3 DNA sequence: TGTGCCAGCAGCCCGGCGGCGGGGCCTACGCAGTATTTT.

This clonotype was observed a few times. V usage is TRBV4-1 and J usage is TRBJ2-7; 12 nucleotides agree with TRBD1. Germline V lookup: CDR1 MGHRA, CDR2 YSYEKL. The V and J ends lost 2 bases and 1 base, in that order; junction bases with no gene match: 3. The CDR3 runs to 16 residues. The CDR3 region is CASSQSGQGASYEQYF. DNA of the CDR3: TGCGCCAGCAGCCAATCGGGACAGGGGGCATCCTACGAGCAGTACTTC.

This CDR3 is CASSYSRQGYEQYF. The CDR3 nucleotides are TGTGCCAGCAGTTACTCGAGACAAGGGTACGAGCAGTACTTC. The rearrangement joins TRBV6-2 or TRBV6-3 to TRBJ2-7; D is undetermined. This CDR3 comprises 14 residues. Germline CDR1 MNHEY, CDR2 SVGEGT. The V end lost 0 bases, the J end lost 4 bases, and 10 bases lay between the germline ends.

In this sample, this clonotype turned up a few times. V usage is TRBV7-8 and J usage is TRBJ2-1; 8 bases map to TRBD1. Trimming cost V 6 bases and J 5 bases; bases outside gene matches: 12. Looked up from germline, CDR1 is SGHVS and CDR2 is FQNEAQ. The CDR3 sequence is 16 residues long. The CDR3 bases are TGTGCCAGCAGTCACCTGGGACAGGAGCCTAACAATGAGCAGTTCTTC. This codes for CASSHLGQEPNNEQFF.

This clonotype was detected a few times. The chain joins TRBV4-3 to TRBJ2-5; D is unresolved. The V and J ends lost 1 base and 5 bases respectively, with 8 bases between them. Per germline, CDR1 LGHNA and CDR2 YSLEER. The CDR3 sequence is 13 residues long. The CDR3 sequence is CASSQARRETQYF. CDR3 DNA: TGCGCCAGCAGCCAAGCCAGAAGGGAGACCCAGTACTTC.

In this sample, this clonotype turned up a few times. The CDR3 loop is CASGKGVGANVLTF. In DNA, the CDR3 is TGTGCCAGCGGGAAGGGGGTTGGGGCCAACGTCCTGACTTTC. The chain uses TRBV7-9 and TRBJ2-6; tentatively, D is TRBD1 (6 bases). The V end lost 8 bases, the J end lost 3 bases, and 11 bases lay between the germline ends. The CDR3 runs to 14 residues. Germline V gives CDR1 SEHNR, CDR2 FQNEAQ (reference sequence). The entire variable domain, with the rest obtained from reference TRBV7-9 and TRBJ2-6, is as follows: DTGVSQNPRHKITKRGQNVTFRCDPISEHNRLYWYRQTLGQGPEFLTYFQNEAQLEKSRLLSDRFSAERPKGSFSTLEIQRTEQGDSAMYLCASGKGVGANVLTFGAGSRLTVL.

Comment on this clonotype: At one of its ends the junction is not consistent with the germline gene, which may arise from a read error. This sequence joins TRBV12-3 or TRBV12-4 and TRBJ2-3; TRBD2 agrees at 9 bases. The CDR3 has 16 amino acids. The CDR3 loop reads CASSLVAGGPTDTQYF. The CDR3 DNA reads TGTGCCAGCAGCTTAGTGGCGGGAGGGCCCACAGATACGCAGTATTTT.

This clonotype occurred a few times. The rearrangement links TRBV18 to TRBJ2-5; D not resolved. Trimming took off 2 bases at V and 3 bases at J, with 10 bases between the two ends. Per germline, CDR1 KGHSH and CDR2 LQKENI. The CDR3 runs 14 residues. CDR3 sequence: CASSPTTVEETQYF. Here the CDR3 DNA reads TGTGCCAGCTCACCAACGACGGTGGAAGAGACCCAGTACTTC.

V gene TRBV19 combines with J gene TRBJ2-7; tentative D call: TRBD2 (5 bases). V was cut by 3 bases and J by 2 bases, with 14 bases left in between. This CDR3 has 15 amino acids. Germline CDR1 reads LNHDA; CDR2 reads SQIVND (reference sequence). CDR3 nucleotides: TGTGCCAGTAGTATGGGAGCTTTCGGGGCCTACGAGCAGTACTTC. This sequence encodes CASSMGAFGAYEQYF.

This clonotype showed up just a few times. The chain joins TRBV7-3 to TRBJ1-1; D is ambiguous. Germline lookup yields CDR1 SGHTA and CDR2 FQGTGA. V lost 4 bases to trimming and J lost 0 bases, with 12 bases between them. This CDR3 is 15 amino acids long. The CDR3 protein is CASSSLPGLNTEAFF. The CDR3 DNA reads as TGTGCCAGCAGCTCGCTACCGGGATTGAACACTGAAGCTTTCTTT.

V usage is TRBV2 and J usage is TRBJ1-1; 8 bases align to TRBD1. Germline V gives CDR1 SNHLY, CDR2 FYNNEI. Trimming cost V 8 bases and J 5 bases; bases outside gene matches: 7. This CDR3 is 13 amino acids long. CDR3 DNA: TGTGCCAGCTACCAGGGGGCAGGGACTGAAGCTTTCTTT. This translates into CASYQGAGTEAFF. Based on the CDR3 plus reference TRBV2 and TRBJ1-1, the full variable domain is EPEVTQTPSHQVTQMGQEVILRCVPISNHLYFYWYRQILGQKVEFLVSFYNNEISEKSEIFDDQFSVERPDGSNFTLKIRSTKLEDSAMYFCASYQGAGTEAFFGQGTRLTVV.

V gene TRBV29-1 combines with J gene TRBJ2-7, with 7 bases identical to TRBD1. CDR3 length equals 14 residues. V trimming: 7 bases; J trimming: 3 bases; junction bases outside the gene matches: 12. Germline values: CDR1 SQVTM, CDR2 ANQGSEA. DNA for the CDR3: TGCAGCGCTAGGACAGGTCGGGGACACTACGAGCAGTACTTC. It yields the protein CSARTGRGHYEQYF.

The V and J genes are TRBV10-3 and TRBJ2-7, with D possibly being TRBD1 or TRBD2 (6 bases each). Germline V gene sequence: CDR1 ENHRY, CDR2 SYGVKD. CDR3 length equals 15 residues. V lost 2 bases and J lost 5, with 16 bases in between. CDR3 nucleotides: TGTGCCATCAGTGAGGAACCTCGGGGGCGAGACGAGCAGTACTTC. Amino acids: CAISEEPRGRDEQYF.

This clonotype came up many times. V gene TRBV5-4 combines with J gene TRBJ2-1; no clear D gene. Germline V gene lookup returns CDR1 SGHNT and CDR2 YYREEE (reference sequence). V was shortened by 0 bases and J by 1 base, with 8 bases between the two germline ends. The CDR3 spans 15 residues. This chain's CDR3 is CASSLEGPSYNEQFF. The CDR3 bases are TGTGCCAGCAGCTTGGAAGGACCATCCTACAATGAGCAGTTCTTC.

J is TRBJ2-5 and V is TRBV20-1, with 12 positions matching TRBD1. Germline values: CDR1 DFQATT, CDR2 SNEGSKA (reference sequence). The V gene end was trimmed by 1 base and the J gene end by 3 bases; junction bases not matched to a gene: 6. CDR3 length equals 16 residues. The CDR3 bases are TGCAGTGCTAGAGGGGTCGGGACAGGGGGCGAAGAGACCCAGTACTTC. Translated: CSARGVGTGGEETQYF.

The chain has TRBV7-9 and TRBJ1-1, with a possible D match to TRBD1 (5 bases). The V gene lost 5 bases and the J gene lost 11 bases, with 18 bases spanning the gap. Per germline, CDR1 SEHNR and CDR2 FQNEAQ (reference sequence). The CDR3 runs to 13 residues. The CDR3 region is CASSPPRDFYAFF. The CDR3 coding sequence is TGTGCCAGCAGCCCACCCCGGGACTTCTACGCTTTCTTT.